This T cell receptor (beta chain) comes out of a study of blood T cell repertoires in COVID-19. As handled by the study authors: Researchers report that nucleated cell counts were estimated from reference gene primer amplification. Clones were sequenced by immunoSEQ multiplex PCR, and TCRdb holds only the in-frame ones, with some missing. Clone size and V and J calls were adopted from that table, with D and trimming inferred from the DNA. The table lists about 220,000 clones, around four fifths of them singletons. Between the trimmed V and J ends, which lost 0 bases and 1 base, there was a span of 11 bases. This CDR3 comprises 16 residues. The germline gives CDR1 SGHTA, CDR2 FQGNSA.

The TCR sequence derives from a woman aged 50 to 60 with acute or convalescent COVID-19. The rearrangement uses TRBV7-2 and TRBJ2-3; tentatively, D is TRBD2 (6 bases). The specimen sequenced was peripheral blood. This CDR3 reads CASSLARASGTDTQYF. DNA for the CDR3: TGTGCCAGCAGCTTAGCGAGGGCTAGCGGCACAGATACGCAGTATTTT.